The present TCR beta chain was sequenced within a study of OX40 agonist ivuxolimab in advanced cancers. Describing the broader study: Ivuxolimab, which targeted the costimulatory receptor OX40 (CD134), was an agonistic, fully human IgG2 monoclonal antibody. Patients were allowed to have had prior anti-PD-1, anti-PD-L1 or anti-CTLA-4 therapy, and approximately 41% of the dose-escalation patients had previously received checkpoint inhibitors. The purpose of peripheral TCRbeta sequencing was to test whether ivuxolimab changed TCR sequence diversity and led to clonal T-cell expansion. Of the roughly 52 dose-escalation patients, hepatocellular carcinoma was present in around 20, melanoma in some 15, renal cell carcinoma in 9 and head and neck cancer in 9. Intravenous ivuxolimab was administered to patients every 2 weeks at six dose levels: 0.01, 0.1, 0.3, 1.5, 3 and 10 mg/kg. Partial responses occurred in three dose-escalation patients: two with cutaneous melanoma and one with hepatocellular carcinoma. In the dose-escalation cohort, 82.7% of patients were male, and the mean age was 60 years with a range of 23 to 79. The paper covers the monotherapy dose-escalation part of the phase I ivuxolimab trial, which included N of about 50 patients. What the study reported, not specific to this receptor: Which antigens the clonally expanded peripheral T cells were specific for was not determined. Low levels of normalized T-cell clonal expansion were also seen in some patients who did not respond. In the 0.1-3.0 mg/kg groups, partial responders had among the lowest normalized peripheral clonal expansion, particularly in CD8+ T cells. Clonal expansion of both CD4+ and CD8+ blood T cells was observed from baseline to week 6 at doses 0.1 to 3.0 mg/kg. After ivuxolimab, more expanded clones were found on average in CD8+ T cells than in CD4+ T cells.

To sequence the TCRbeta CDR3 region, genomic DNA was isolated from the sorted cells. The immunoSEQ Assay was used for sequencing of TCRbeta CDR3 regions. TCRdb's version of the immuneACCESS table is confined to in-frame rearrangements and falls short of the full clone set. An unresolved V gene accounts for under half of the shortfall where checked; the remainder is of unknown origin. In this sample the table shows 70,000 to 95,000 clones, about 91% of which occur a single time. The leading ten clones occupy around 7% of the sample. Patients with autoimmune disease history or receiving systemic immunosuppression were excluded from the trial. Peripheral blood for TCR sequencing was collected from all dose cohorts at baseline, on cycle 4 day 1, and on cycle 7 day 1. Samples came from an open-label, multicenter, first-in-human phase I dose-escalation trial of ivuxolimab. Adults with locally advanced or metastatic melanoma, renal cell carcinoma, hepatocellular carcinoma or head and neck squamous cell carcinoma were enrolled in the trial. Before TCR sequencing, CD4+ and CD8+ T cells were separately sorted from peripheral blood.

About this clone: Its cognate antigen has yet to be identified. No quality values exist for individual bases; no much larger clone is one base distant. The same CDR3 is also encoded by other DNA sequences in this sample.

The germline V gene supplies CDR1 MDHEN and CDR2 SYDVKM. V gives up 6 bases and J gives up 2 bases, and the segment between their germline ends measures 17 bases. The CDR3 goes from the cysteine to the phenylalanine over 15 residues. Only the CDR3 DNA stays, 45 bases, in frame from base 1. The sequenced sample was CD4+ or CD8+ T cells sorted from blood, obtained in a trial of the OX40 agonist ivuxolimab. The clonotype was recovered from an adult with an advanced solid tumor such as melanoma, head and neck, liver or kidney cancer. The rearranged chain carries TRBV28 and TRBJ2-7; a tentative D call is TRBD2 (7 bases match). The DNA sequence follows: TGTGCCAGCAGGGCGGGGGCAGAGAGTCCCTACGAGCAGTACTTC. It codes for CASRAGAESPYEQYF. The CDR3 plus the reference TRBV28 and TRBJ2-7 genes for the other parts give the full variable domain: DVKVTQSSRYLVKRTGEKVFLECVQDMDHENMFWYRQDPGLGLRLIYFSYDVKMKEKGDIPEGYSVSREKKERFSLILESASTNQTSMYLCASRAGAESPYEQYFGPGTRLTVT.